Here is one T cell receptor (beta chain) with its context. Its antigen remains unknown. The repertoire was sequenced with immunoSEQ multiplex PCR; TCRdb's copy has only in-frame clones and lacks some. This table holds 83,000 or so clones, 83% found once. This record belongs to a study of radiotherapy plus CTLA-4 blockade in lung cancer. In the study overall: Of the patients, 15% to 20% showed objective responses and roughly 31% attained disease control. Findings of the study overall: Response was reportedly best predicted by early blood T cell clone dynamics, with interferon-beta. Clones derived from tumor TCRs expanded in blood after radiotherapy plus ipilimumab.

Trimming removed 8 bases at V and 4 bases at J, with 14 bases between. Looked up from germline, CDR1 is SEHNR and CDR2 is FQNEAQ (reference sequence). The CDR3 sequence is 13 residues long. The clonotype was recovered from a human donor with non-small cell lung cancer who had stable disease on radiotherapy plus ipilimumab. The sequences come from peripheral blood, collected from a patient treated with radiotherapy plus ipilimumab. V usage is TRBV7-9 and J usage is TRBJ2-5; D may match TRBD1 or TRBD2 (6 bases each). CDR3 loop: CASGVGGVETQYF. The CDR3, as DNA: TGTGCCAGCGGGGTCGGGGGCGTAGAGACCCAGTACTTC.